This record covers a single T cell receptor beta chain. This sample is drawn from a study of blood T cell repertoires in COVID-19. Study as a whole: The cDNA or gDNA used as material had been derived from T cells, B-cell-depleted T cells, or PBMCs.

CDR1 is SGDLS, CDR2 YYNGEE, per germline. The CDR3 is 16 amino acids. Unmatched junction bases numbered 6, after V lost 0 bases and J lost 3 bases. Measured with immunoSEQ multiplex PCR; TCRdb has only the in-frame clones, and not every one. This repertoire shows fewer than 180,000 clones, roughly nine tenths found once; its top ten account for less than 4.5%. This TCR was recovered from a woman between 55 and 75 years old with active or convalescent COVID-19. Sequenced sample: peripheral blood. The rearrangement joins TRBV9 to TRBJ1-2, with TRBD1 identical over 9 bases. For the CDR3, the DNA is TGTGCCAGCAGCGTAGGCCTACAGGGGGCGCACTATGGCTACACCTTC. This codes for CASSVGLQGAHYGYTF. Using reference TRBV9 and TRBJ1-2 for the parts outside the CDR3, the full variable domain is DSGVTQTPKHLITATGQRVTLRCSPRSGDLSVYWYQQSLDQGLQFLIQYYNGEERAKGNILERFSAQQFPDLHSELNLSSLELGDSALYFCASSVGLQGAHYGYTFGSGTRLTVV.